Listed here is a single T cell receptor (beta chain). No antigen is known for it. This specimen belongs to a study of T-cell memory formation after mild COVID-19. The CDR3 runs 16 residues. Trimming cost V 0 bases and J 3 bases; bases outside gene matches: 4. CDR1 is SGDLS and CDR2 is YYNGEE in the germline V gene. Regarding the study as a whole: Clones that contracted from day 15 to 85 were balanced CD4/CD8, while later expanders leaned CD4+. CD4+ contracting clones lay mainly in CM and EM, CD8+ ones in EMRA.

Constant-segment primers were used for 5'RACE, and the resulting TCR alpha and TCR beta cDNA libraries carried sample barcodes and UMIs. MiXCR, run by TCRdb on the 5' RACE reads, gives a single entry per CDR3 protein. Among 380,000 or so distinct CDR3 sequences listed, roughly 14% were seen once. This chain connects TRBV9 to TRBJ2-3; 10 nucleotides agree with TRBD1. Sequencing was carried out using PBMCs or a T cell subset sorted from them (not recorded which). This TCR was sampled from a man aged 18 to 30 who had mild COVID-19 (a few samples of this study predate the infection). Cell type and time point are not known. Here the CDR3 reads CASSVAAGQGTDTQYF. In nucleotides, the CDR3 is TGTGCCAGCAGCGTAGCTGCGGGACAGGGGACAGATACGCAGTATTTT.